This T cell receptor (beta chain) was documented in a study of OX40 agonist ivuxolimab in advanced cancers. About the study: People in dose escalation had one of these cancers: hepatocellular carcinoma, melanoma, renal cell or head and neck cancer. Among those enrolled, mean age was approximately 62 years (range 23 to 79) and less than 90% were male.

On this clone: Its antigen is currently unknown.

Study results and limitations: Normalized T-cell clonal expansion was also low in a subset of nonresponders.

Patients were ruled out by autoimmune disease history or systemic immunosuppression. Here immunoSEQ multiplex PCR was the method, and the copy in TCRdb shows in-frame clones only, minus some. The sample carries tens of thousands of clones, 65% to 90% recorded once. Germline trimming cut 0 bases from V and 7 bases from J; bases unmatched to any gene: 9. Germline-derived CDR1 and CDR2 are SGDLS and YYNGEE. CDR3 length: 16 residues. J is TRBJ1-4 and V is TRBV9; the match to TRBD1 covers 7 bases. This sequence was found in an adult with an advanced solid tumor such as melanoma, head and neck, liver or kidney cancer. The source material was CD4+ or CD8+ T cells sorted from blood, sampled in a trial of the OX40 agonist ivuxolimab. The CDR3 sequence: CASSVGITGETEKLFF. The CDR3 DNA reads as TGTGCCAGCAGCGTAGGGATTACAGGGGAGACTGAAAAACTGTTTTTT. The variable domain in full, completed from reference TRBV9 and TRBJ1-4, reads DSGVTQTPKHLITATGQRVTLRCSPRSGDLSVYWYQQSLDQGLQFLIQYYNGEERAKGNILERFSAQQFPDLHSELNLSSLELGDSALYFCASSVGITGETEKLFFGSGTQLSVL.